The TCR beta chain described here comes from a study of T cell responses to AZD1222 COVID-19 vaccine. Produced via immunoSEQ multiplex PCR; TCRdb's table is partial and in-frame only. The sample records tens of thousands of clones, roughly 80% being singletons. The V gene end was trimmed by 5 bases and the J gene end by 14 bases; junction bases not matched to a gene: 8. The CDR3 contains 12 residues. The study, taken as a whole, reports: The donor cohort was predominantly white British with a female majority, and clonal diversity may have been underestimated. It was only after the peak T cell response that any repertoires were sampled.

Second-dose timings of about 4 or about 12 weeks were pooled. Points on this clone: Its antigen is as yet unknown.

The receptor was isolated from an adult who received the AZD1222 COVID-19 vaccine. The material was peripheral blood, obtained 28 days after the second AZD1222 dose. The rearrangement joins TRBV12-3 or TRBV12-4 to TRBJ1-2; 10 bases are a match to TRBD1. The CDR3 loop reads CASSPGQGLRTF. CDR3 coding DNA: TGTGCCAGCAGTCCGGGACAGGGGCTTCGTACCTTC.